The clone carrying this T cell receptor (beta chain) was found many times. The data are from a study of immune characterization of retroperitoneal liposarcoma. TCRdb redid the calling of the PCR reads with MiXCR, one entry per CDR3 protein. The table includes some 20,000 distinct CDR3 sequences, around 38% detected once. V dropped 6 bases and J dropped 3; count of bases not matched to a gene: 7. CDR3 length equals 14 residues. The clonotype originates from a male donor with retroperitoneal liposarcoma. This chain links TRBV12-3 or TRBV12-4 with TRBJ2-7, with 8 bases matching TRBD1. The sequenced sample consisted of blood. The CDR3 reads CASRMTGVGYEQYF. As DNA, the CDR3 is TGTGCCAGCAGAATGACAGGGGTCGGCTACGAGCAGTACTTC.